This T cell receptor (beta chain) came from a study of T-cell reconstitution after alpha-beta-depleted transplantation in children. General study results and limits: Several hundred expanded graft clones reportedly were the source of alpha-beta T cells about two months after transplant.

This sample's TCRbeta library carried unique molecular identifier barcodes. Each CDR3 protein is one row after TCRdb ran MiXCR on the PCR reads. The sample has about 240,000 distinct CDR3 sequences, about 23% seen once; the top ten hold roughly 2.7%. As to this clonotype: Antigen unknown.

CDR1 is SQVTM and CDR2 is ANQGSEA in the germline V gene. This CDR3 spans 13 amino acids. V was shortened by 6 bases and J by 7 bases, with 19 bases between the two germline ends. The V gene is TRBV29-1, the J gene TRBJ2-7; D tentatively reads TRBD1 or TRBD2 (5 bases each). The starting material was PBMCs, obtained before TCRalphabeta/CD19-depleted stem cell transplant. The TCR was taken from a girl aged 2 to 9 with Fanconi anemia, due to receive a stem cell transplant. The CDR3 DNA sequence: TGCAGCGTCCCTTGGGGGTCGGTGGGGGAGCAGTACTTC. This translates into CSVPWGSVGEQYF.